Listed below are T cell receptor beta chains from one sample, sequenced in a study of cytomegalovirus exposure and HLA in healthy donors. Profiling relied on immunoSEQ multiplex PCR, and the TCRdb table lists in-frame clones only, not all of them. The sample contains about 190,000 clones, approximately 81% of which appear only once. Sample: PBMCs. These receptors all come from a man aged 45-65 years in good health and CMV-seronegative. The CDR3 runs from the conserved cysteine through the conserved F or W. A D gene is named only where the DNA matches it firmly. Not all rows give a size; the values are once, few, many and, for expanded clones, a class.

TRBD2 16 - TRBJ2-7 TRBV9 TGTGCCAGCAGCGTCTCCGGGACTAGCGGAACCTACGAGCAGTACTTC CASSVSGTSGTYEQYF
- 18 few TRBJ1-1 TRBV18 TGTGCCAGCTCACCATGGCCAGGGACATCCCACCGAGGCACTGAAGCTTTCTTT CASSPWPGTSHRGTEAFF
- 15 - TRBJ1-1 TRBV7-2 TGTGCCAGCAGCTTAGAGAGGAATTCTCACACTGAAGCTTTCTTT CASSLERNSHTEAFF
- 17 - TRBJ2-2 TRBV4-3 TGCGCCAGCAGCCAAGATCAGGAGACTACCTACACCGGGGAGCTGTTTTTT CASSQDQETTYTGELFF
- 14 - TRBJ2-1 TRBV7-2 TGTGCCAGCAGCTTAGTTGTGTCAAGCGATGAGCAGTTCTTC CASSLVVSSDEQFF
- 13 - TRBJ1-2 TRBV6-5 TGTGCCACTAAACAGACAGGCGGCTATGGCTACACCTTC CATKQTGGYGYTF
- 12 - TRBJ2-7 TRBV6-5 TGTGCCACCACGGGGGAGTCCTACGAGCAGTACTTC CATTGESYEQYF
TRBD1 15 - TRBJ2-7 TRBV4-1 TGCGCCAGCAGCCGGGGAGACAGGGGTGACCACGAGCAGTACTTC CASSRGDRGDHEQYF
- 14 once TRBJ1-2 TRBV7-9 TGTTCCAGCAGCTTAGGTACAGGAGCTTATGGCTACACCTTC CSSSLGTGAYGYTF
TRBD1 20 - TRBJ2-6 TRBV27 TGTGCCAGCAGTCTCCGACCCTCGGACAGGGCTACCTCTGGGGCCAACGTCCTGACTTTC CASSLRPSDRATSGANVLTF
- 15 - TRBJ2-7 TRBV23-1 TGCGCCAGCAGACAACAGGACTTACTATCCTACGAGCAGTACTTC CASRQQDLLSYEQYF
- 14 - TRBJ2-2 TRBV6-5 TGTGCCAGCAGTTACGGGGGGTACGCCGGGGAGCTGTTTTTT CASSYGGYAGELFF
TRBD1 15 - TRBJ1-2 TRBV5-6 TGTGCCAGCAGCCGACAGGGGCCGAGGATATATGGCTACACCTTC CASSRQGPRIYGYTF
- 14 - TRBJ1-5 TRBV7-2 TGTGCCAGCAGCTTTAACCCGGGGAATCAGCCCCAGCATTTT CASSFNPGNQPQHF
- 13 - TRBJ1-4 TRBV6-6 TGTGCAAGCACGAGCAGGCCCAATGAAAAACTGTTTTTT CASTSRPNEKLFF
TRBD1 14 - TRBJ1-1 TRBV18 TGTGCCAGCTCACTAGGGACAGGGAACACTGAAGCTTTCTTT CASSLGTGNTEAFF
TRBD2 13 - TRBJ2-5 TRBV29-1 TGCAGCGGGGGACTAGCTGGGGAAGAGACCCAGTACTTC CSGGLAGEETQYF
- 14 - TRBJ1-2 TRBV6-5 TGTGCCAGCAGTTACACCCAGGGATTAGGTGGCTACACCTTC CASSYTQGLGGYTF
- 15 - TRBJ1-1 TRBV6-5 TGTGCCAGCAGTTACTCCCAAGGGGCGAGTACTGAAGCTTTCTTT CASSYSQGASTEAFF
TRBD1 15 - TRBJ2-6 TRBV5-1 TGCGCCAGCAGCTTGGGACAGGGGGCGAACAACGTCCTGACTTTC CASSLGQGANNVLTF
TRBD1 14 - TRBJ1-4 TRBV30 TGTGCCTGTAGTCCGACAGGGGGGAATGAAAAACTGTTTTTT CACSPTGGNEKLFF
- 13 - TRBJ1-1 TRBV6-5 TGTGCCAGCGGCCGAGGGCAGAACACTGAAGCTTTCTTT CASGRGQNTEAFF
- 15 - TRBJ2-7 TRBV6-5 TGTGCCAGCAGTTACTCGGGGGCCCCCGCCTACGAGCAGTACTTC CASSYSGAPAYEQYF
TRBD2 14 - TRBJ2-3 TRBV5-1 TGCGCCAGCAGCTTTGACCCGGGGGGTGATACGCAGTATTTT CASSFDPGGDTQYF
TRBD1 15 - TRBJ2-2 TRBV5-8 TGTGCCAGCAGCTCCGGGACAGTGAACACCGGGGAGCTGTTTTTT CASSSGTVNTGELFF
- 15 - TRBJ2-1 TRBV5-5 TGTGCCAGCACCCTGGGGGCAGGGGCAAACAATGAGCAGTTCTTC CASTLGAGANNEQFF
- 16 - TRBJ2-2 TRBV14 TGTGCCAGCAGCCAAGTCGGCGGGGGCGTCACCGGGGAGCTGTTTTTT CASSQVGGGVTGELFF
TRBD1 13 - TRBJ2-7 TRBV10-1 TGCGCCAGCAGTCCGGGACAGAACTACGAGCAGTACTTC CASSPGQNYEQYF
- 14 - TRBJ2-5 TRBV6-4 TGTGCCAGCAGTGACTCCCCCGGAGGGGAGACCCAGTACTTC CASSDSPGGETQYF
- 11 - TRBJ1-3 TRBV4-1 TGCGCCAGCAGCCACGAGAACACCATATATTTT CASSHENTIYF
- 13 - TRBJ2-7 TRBV5-6 TGTGCCAGCACCCCGGGGGGCGCCTACGAGCAGTACTTC CASTPGGAYEQYF
- 15 - TRBJ2-7 TRBV4-1 TGCGCCAGCAGCCGAAGAGGAAGGGAGGTAGACGAGCAGTACTTC CASSRRGREVDEQYF